This record looks at one T cell receptor (beta chain) sequence and its context. Its antigen is currently unknown. Germline values: CDR1 MDHEN, CDR2 SYDVKM. Trimming took 3 bases from V and 5 from J, leaving 13 bases between them. The CDR3 loop spans 14 amino acids. Using immunoSEQ multiplex PCR, the repertoire was profiled, and TCRdb retains in-frame clones only, with some absent. The data hold over 100,000 clones, with roughly 89% observed a single time. These data are taken from a study of cytomegalovirus exposure and HLA in healthy donors. Findings and limits, study-wide: The listing of some 170 TCR beta chains classed them as cytomegalovirus-associated.

This TCR was sampled from a woman between 18 and 29 years old in good health and CMV-seronegative. Sequenced material: PBMCs. V gene TRBV28 combines with J gene TRBJ1-1; D call uncertain. The CDR3: CASSFFALWTEAFF. The CDR3 region has the DNA TGTGCCAGCAGTTTCTTCGCGCTTTGGACTGAAGCTTTCTTT.